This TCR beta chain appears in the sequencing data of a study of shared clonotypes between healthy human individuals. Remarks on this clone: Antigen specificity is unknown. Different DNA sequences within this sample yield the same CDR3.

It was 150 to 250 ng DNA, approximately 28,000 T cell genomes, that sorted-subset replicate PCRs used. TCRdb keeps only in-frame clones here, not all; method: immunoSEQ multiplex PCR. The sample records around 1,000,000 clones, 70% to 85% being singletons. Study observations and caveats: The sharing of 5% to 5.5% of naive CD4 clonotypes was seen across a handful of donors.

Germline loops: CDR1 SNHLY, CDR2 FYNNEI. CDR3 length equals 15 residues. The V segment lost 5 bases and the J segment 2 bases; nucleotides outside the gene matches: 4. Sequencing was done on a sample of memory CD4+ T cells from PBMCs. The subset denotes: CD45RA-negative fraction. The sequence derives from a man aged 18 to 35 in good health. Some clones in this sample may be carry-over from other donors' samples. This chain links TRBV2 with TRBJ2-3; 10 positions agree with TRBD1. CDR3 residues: CASSLGTGVTDTQYF. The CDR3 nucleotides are TGTGCCAGCAGTTTGGGGACAGGGGTCACAGATACGCAGTATTTT.